This T cell receptor beta chain was captured in a study of T cells after yellow fever vaccination. Concerning this clonotype itself: What it recognizes is unknown.

MiXCR was run by TCRdb on the 5' RACE reads, yielding one entry per CDR3 protein. Among some 600,000 distinct CDR3 sequences, less than 20% were seen once, and the ten largest hold around a sixth. Broader study findings: Across the CD4 and CD8 compartments, a small share of clonotypes was present in both.

V shed 5 bases, J shed 0 bases, and the junction held 7 bases outside the gene matches. The length of the CDR3 is 16 residues. CDR1 is MNHNS, CDR2 SASEGT, per germline. The clonotype was recovered from a man aged 18 to 29 who received the YFV17D yellow fever vaccine. Specimen: PBMCs, collected about 5 days after the first yellow fever vaccination. V and J are TRBV6-1 and TRBJ2-1, with 7 bases fitting TRBD2. CDR3 nucleotide sequence: TGTGCCAGCAGTCGCCGCGTAGCGGGCTCCTACAATGAGCAGTTCTTC. It specifies CASSRRVAGSYNEQFF.